This paragraph covers one T cell receptor beta chain sequence. Its matching antigen is unknown. V was clipped by 7 bases and J by 4 bases, with 16 bases between them. The CDR3 has 14 residues. The record originates from a study of blood T cells in healthy people across ages. The study's findings and limits: Older age went with lower TCR beta diversity per million T cells, in a roughly linear way. The authors considered diversity estimates from one million T cells to be underestimates.

Each sample used at least 6 million PBMCs. A minimum of 6 micrograms of total RNA was extracted per sample. Through a sample-barcoded 5' primer and a J-beta primer mix, a second PCR was run for 7 to 11 cycles. TCRdb reanalysed the 5' RACE reads using MiXCR and keeps one entry per CDR3 protein. The sample records around 700,000 distinct CDR3 sequences, roughly 25% being singletons. These data were also reused for a study on T cells of mothers and their children.

The TCR was taken from a boy aged 5-17 years in good health. This chain joins TRBV12-3 or TRBV12-4 and TRBJ1-1; D possibly corresponds to TRBD1 (5 bases). Sequenced sample: blood. CDR3 region: CASTLGGGGTEAFF. CDR3 nucleotides: TGTGCCAGCACCCTTGGTGGGGGGGGCACTGAAGCTTTCTTT.